The T cell receptor (beta chain) under discussion was sequenced for a study of blood T cell repertoires in COVID-19. Study-wide context: Donors in the United States, Italy and Spain gave samples during acute or convalescent COVID-19. PBMCs, B-cell-depleted T cells, or T cells were the source of the cDNA or gDNA that made up the material.

This CDR3 is 19 amino acids long. The germline CDR1 and CDR2 sequences are SGHAT and FQNNGV. The V segment lost 1 base and the J segment 6 bases; nucleotides outside the gene matches: 15. Source study methods: Counts of nucleated cells, estimated from reference gene primer amplification, were obtained. Assay used: immunoSEQ multiplex PCR; TCRdb lists only in-frame clones, some missing. The V and J calls and the clone size are those of that table, but D and trimming were determined from the DNA. Of around 180,000 clones listed, 76% are singletons. Across 20 to 25 US areas, participants ranged in age from about 18 to 90 years.

The genes are TRBV11-2 and TRBJ2-1; TRBD1 agrees at 10 bases. The TCR comes from a woman between 45 and 65 years old with acute COVID-19. The sequenced material came from PBMCs or T cells enriched from blood (not recorded which). The DNA of the CDR3 is TGTGCCAGCAGCTTAGTCTTTACGGGACAGGGGCAATACGGCAATGAGCAGTTCTTC. Encoded protein: CASSLVFTGQGQYGNEQFF.